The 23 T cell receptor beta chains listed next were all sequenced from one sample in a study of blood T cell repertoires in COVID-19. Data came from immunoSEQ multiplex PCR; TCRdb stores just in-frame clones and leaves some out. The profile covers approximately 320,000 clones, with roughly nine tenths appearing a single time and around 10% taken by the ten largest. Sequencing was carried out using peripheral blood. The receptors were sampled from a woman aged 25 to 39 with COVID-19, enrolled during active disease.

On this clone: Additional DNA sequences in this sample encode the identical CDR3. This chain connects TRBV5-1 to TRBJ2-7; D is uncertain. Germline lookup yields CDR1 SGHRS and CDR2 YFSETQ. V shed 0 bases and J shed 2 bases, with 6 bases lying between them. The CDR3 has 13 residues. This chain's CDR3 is CASSLGLTYEQYF. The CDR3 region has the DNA TGCGCCAGCAGCTTGGGTCTTACCTACGAGCAGTACTTC.

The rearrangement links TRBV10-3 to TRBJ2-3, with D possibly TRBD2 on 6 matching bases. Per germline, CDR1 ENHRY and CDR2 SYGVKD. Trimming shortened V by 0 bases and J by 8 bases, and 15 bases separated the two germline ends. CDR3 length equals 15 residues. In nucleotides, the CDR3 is TGTGCCATCAGTGAGTCGGAGGGCCCAGGAGGTACGCAGTATTTT. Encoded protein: CAISESEGPGGTQYF.

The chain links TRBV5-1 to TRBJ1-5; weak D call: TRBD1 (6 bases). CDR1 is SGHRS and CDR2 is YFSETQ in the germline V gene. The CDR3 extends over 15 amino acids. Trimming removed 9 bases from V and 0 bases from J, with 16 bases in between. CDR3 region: CATADRNYSNQPQHF. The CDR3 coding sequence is TGCGCCACGGCGGACAGAAATTATAGCAATCAGCCCCAGCATTTT.

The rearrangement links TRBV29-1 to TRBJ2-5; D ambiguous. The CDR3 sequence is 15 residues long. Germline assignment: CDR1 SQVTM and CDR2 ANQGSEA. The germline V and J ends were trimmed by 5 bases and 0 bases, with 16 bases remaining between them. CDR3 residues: CSVLSAGPYQETQYF. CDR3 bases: TGCAGCGTTCTGAGTGCAGGCCCGTACCAAGAGACCCAGTACTTC.

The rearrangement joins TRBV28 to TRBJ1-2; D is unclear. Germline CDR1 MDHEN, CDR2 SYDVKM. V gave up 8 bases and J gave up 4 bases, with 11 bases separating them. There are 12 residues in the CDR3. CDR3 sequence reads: CASAEVGYGYTF. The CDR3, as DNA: TGTGCCAGCGCCGAGGTCGGCTATGGCTACACCTTC.

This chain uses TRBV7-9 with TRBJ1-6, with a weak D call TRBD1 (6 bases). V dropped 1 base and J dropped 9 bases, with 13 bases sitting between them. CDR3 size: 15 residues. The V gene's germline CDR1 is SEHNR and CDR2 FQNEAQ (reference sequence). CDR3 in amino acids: CASSLVTGSISPLHF. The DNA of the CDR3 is TGTGCCAGCAGCTTAGTCACAGGGAGCATTTCACCCCTCCACTTT.

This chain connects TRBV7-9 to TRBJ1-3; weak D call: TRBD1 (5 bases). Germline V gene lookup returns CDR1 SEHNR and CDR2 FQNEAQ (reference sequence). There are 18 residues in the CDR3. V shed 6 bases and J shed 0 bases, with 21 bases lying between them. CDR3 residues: CASRNTPGSQSSGNTIYF. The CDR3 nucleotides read TGTGCCAGCAGAAATACACCAGGGTCCCAAAGCTCTGGAAACACCATATATTTT. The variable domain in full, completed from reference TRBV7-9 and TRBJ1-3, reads DTGVSQNPRHKITKRGQNVTFRCDPISEHNRLYWYRQTLGQGPEFLTYFQNEAQLEKSRLLSDRFSAERPKGSFSTLEIQRTEQGDSAMYLCASRNTPGSQSSGNTIYFGEGSWLTVV.

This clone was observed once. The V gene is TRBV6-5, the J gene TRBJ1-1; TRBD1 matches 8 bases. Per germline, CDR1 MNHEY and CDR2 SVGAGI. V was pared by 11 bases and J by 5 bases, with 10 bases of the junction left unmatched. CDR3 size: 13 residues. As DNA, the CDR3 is TGTGCCGGTTCGAGGACAGGGAGTACTGAAGCTTTCTTT. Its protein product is CAGSRTGSTEAFF.

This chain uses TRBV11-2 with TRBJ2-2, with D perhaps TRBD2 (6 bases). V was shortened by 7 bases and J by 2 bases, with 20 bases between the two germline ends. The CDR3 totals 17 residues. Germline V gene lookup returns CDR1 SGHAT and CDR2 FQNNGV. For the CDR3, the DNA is TGTGCCAGCATCCGCAGTGGAGTAGCGGCTAACACCGGGGAGCTGTTTTTT. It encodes CASIRSGVAANTGELFF.

CDR3 DNA: TGTGCCAGTAGTTTCAGCGGACGGCGCTATGGCTACACCTTC. Protein product: CASSFSGRRYGYTF. The gene calls are TRBV19 and TRBJ1-2; D uncertain. V gave up 5 bases and J gave up 4 bases, with 14 bases separating them. Germline values: CDR1 LNHDA, CDR2 SQIVND (reference sequence). The CDR3 extends over 14 amino acids.

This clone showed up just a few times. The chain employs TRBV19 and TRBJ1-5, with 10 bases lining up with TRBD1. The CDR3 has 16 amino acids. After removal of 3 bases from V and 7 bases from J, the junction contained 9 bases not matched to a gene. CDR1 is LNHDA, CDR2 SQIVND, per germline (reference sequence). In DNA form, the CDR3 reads TGTGCCAGTAGTATGAGACAGGGGGCTTTAGGACAGCCCCAGCATTTT. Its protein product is CASSMRQGALGQPQHF.

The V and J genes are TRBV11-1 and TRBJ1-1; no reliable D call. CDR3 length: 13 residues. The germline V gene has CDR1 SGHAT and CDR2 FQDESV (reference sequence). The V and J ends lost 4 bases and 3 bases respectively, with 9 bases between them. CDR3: CASSWTGDTEAFF. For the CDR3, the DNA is TGTGCCAGCAGCTGGACTGGAGACACTGAAGCTTTCTTT. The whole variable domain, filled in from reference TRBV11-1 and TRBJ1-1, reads EAEVAQSPRYKITEKSQAVAFWCDPISGHATLYWYRQILGQGPELLVQFQDESVVDDSQLPKDRFSAERLKGVDSTLKIQPAELGDSAMYLCASSWTGDTEAFFGQGTRLTVV.

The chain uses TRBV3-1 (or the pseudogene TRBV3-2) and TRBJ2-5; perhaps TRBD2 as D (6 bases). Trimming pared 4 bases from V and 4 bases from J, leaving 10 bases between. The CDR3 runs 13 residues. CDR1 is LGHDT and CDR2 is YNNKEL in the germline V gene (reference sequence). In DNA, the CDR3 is TGTGCCAGCAGCCCCCCCGGGGGAGAGACCCAGTACTTC. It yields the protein CASSPPGGETQYF.

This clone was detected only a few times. CDR3: CASSPRQGNTEAFF. CDR3 in DNA: TGTGCCAGCAGTCCCCGACAGGGGAACACTGAAGCTTTCTTT. This sequence joins TRBV25-1 and TRBJ1-1, with 7 bases that match TRBD1. The V gene end was trimmed by 5 bases and the J gene end by 1 base; junction bases not matched to a gene: 4. Germline CDR1 MGHDK, CDR2 SYGVNS. The length of the CDR3 is 14 residues.

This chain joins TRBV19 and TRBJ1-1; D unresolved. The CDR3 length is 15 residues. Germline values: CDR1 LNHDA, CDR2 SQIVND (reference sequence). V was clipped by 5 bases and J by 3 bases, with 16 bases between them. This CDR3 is CASSASRGGYTEAFF. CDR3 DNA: TGTGCCAGTAGTGCAAGTCGGGGAGGGTACACTGAAGCTTTCTTT.

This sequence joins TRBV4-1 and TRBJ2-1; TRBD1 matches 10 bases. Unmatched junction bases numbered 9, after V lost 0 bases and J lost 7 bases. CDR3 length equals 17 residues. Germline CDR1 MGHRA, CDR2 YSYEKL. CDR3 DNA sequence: TGCGCCAGCAGCCAAGATTTTAGACAGGGGGCGCGTAATGAGCAGTTCTTC. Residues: CASSQDFRQGARNEQFF.

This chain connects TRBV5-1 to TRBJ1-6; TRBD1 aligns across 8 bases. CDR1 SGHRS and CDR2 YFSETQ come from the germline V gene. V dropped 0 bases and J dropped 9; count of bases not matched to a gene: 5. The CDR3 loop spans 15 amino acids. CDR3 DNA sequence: TGCGCCAGCAGCTTGGACAGGGGGTCAGGTTCACCCCTCCACTTT. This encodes CASSLDRGSGSPLHF.

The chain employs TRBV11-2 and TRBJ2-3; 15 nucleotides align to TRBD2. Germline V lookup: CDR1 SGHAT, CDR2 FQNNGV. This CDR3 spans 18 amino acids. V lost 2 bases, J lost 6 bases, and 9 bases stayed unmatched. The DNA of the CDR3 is TGTGCCAGCAGCTTACTACGGACTAGCGGGGGGGCCTCTGATACGCAGTATTTT. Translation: CASSLLRTSGGASDTQYF.

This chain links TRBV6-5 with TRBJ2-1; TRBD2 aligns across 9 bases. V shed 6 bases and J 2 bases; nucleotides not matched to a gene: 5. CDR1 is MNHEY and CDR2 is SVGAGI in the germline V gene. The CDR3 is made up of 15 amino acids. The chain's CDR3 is CASRAASGAYNEQFF. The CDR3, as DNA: TGTGCCAGCAGGGCGGCTAGCGGGGCCTACAATGAGCAGTTCTTC.

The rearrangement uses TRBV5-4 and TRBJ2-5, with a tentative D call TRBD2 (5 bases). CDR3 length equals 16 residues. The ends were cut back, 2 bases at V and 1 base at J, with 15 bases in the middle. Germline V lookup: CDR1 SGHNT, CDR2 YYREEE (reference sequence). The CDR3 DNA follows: TGTGCCAGCAGCTTAGTCCCCGTCGGGGTCCAAGAGACCCAGTACTTC. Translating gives CASSLVPVGVQETQYF.

The CDR3 DNA is TGTGCCAGCAGCCAGGGGACAGGGGAAAGGACCCAGTACTTC. Its protein product is CASSQGTGERTQYF. The chain employs TRBV7-9 and TRBJ2-5, with 10 bases matching TRBD1. The junction had 7 bases not matched to a gene; V was cut back by 5 bases and J by 7 bases. The CDR3 has 14 amino acids. From germline, CDR1 is SEHNR and CDR2 FQNEAQ (reference sequence). The whole variable domain, filled in from reference TRBV7-9 and TRBJ2-5, reads DTGVSQNPRHKITKRGQNVTFRCDPISEHNRLYWYRQTLGQGPEFLTYFQNEAQLEKSRLLSDRFSAERPKGSFSTLEIQRTEQGDSAMYLCASSQGTGERTQYFGPGTRLLVL.

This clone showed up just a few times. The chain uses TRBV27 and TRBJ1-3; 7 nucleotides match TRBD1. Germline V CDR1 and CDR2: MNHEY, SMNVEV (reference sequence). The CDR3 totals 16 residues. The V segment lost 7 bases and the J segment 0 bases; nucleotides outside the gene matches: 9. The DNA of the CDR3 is TGTGCCAGCACCCCGACAGGGTCAAGCTCTGGAAACACCATATATTTT. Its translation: CASTPTGSSSGNTIYF.

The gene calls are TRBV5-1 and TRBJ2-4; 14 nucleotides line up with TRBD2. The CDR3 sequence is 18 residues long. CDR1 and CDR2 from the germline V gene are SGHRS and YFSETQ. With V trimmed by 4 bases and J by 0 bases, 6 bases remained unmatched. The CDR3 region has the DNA TGCGCCAGCAGCCATGGGACTAGCGGGGGCCTAGCCAAAAACATTCAGTACTTC. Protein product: CASSHGTSGGLAKNIQYF.